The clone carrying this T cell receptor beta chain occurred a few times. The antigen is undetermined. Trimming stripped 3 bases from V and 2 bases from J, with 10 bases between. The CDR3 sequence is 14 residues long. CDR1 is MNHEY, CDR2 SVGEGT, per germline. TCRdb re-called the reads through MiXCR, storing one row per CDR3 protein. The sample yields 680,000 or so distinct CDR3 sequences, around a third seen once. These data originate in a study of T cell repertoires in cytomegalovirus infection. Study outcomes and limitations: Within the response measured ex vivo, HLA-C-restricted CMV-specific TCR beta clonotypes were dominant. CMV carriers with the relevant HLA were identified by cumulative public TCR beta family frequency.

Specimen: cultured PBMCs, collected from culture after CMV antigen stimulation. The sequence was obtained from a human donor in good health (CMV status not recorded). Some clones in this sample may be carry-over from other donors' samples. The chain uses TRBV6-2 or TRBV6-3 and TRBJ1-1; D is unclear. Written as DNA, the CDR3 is TGTGCCAGCAGTTATCGACCAGGTAACACTGAAGCTTTCTTT. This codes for CASSYRPGNTEAFF.